The 7 T cell receptor beta chains below were found in one sample sequenced in a study of control samples from healthy donors and cancer patients. Using immunoSEQ multiplex PCR, the repertoire was profiled, and TCRdb retains in-frame clones only, with some absent. The sample lists about 100,000 clones, roughly 90% occurring once. Sequences were obtained from blood. All receptors derive from a woman in her 50s in good health.

CDR3 sequence reads: CASSPSLTGVMETQYF. The CDR3 nucleotides are TGTGCCAGCAGCCCATCCCTCACCGGGGTGATGGAGACCCAGTACTTC. The genes are TRBV5-4 and TRBJ2-5; D may be TRBD2 (5 bases). Per germline, CDR1 SGHNT and CDR2 YYREEE (reference sequence). The V and J ends lost 4 bases and 5 bases respectively, with 21 bases between them. CDR3 length: 16 amino acids.

The chain links TRBV18 to TRBJ1-2, with 8 bases matching TRBD1. The CDR3 runs to 16 residues. Per the germline V gene, CDR1 is KGHSH and CDR2 is LQKENI. Trimming removed 3 bases from V and 1 base from J; junction bases left unmatched: 7. This CDR3 reads CASSPGQVTFNYGYTF. In nucleotides, the CDR3 is TGTGCCAGCTCACCGGGACAGGTGACTTTTAACTATGGCTACACCTTC.

The chain links TRBV11-3 to TRBJ2-3; 7 nucleotides match TRBD2. Looked up from germline, CDR1 is SGHNT and CDR2 is YENEEA. V lost 4 bases to trimming and J lost 4 bases; unmatched junction nucleotides: 11. The CDR3 is 16 residues long. CDR3 in DNA: TGTGCCAGCAGCTCAGGCGGGACGGGAGGTGCAGATACGCAGTATTTT. Its protein product is CASSSGGTGGADTQYF.

The chain employs TRBV11-2 and TRBJ2-7; D is uncertain. Germline V gene data show CDR1 as SGHAT and CDR2 as FQNNGV. V was clipped by 0 bases and J by 7 bases, with 7 bases between them. CDR3 length: 12 residues. CDR3 amino acids: CASSLDRREQYF. The CDR3 DNA is TGTGCCAGCAGCTTAGATCGACGGGAGCAGTACTTC.

V and J are TRBV4-1 and TRBJ1-5; possible D gene TRBD1, 6 bases. The germline gives CDR1 MGHRA, CDR2 YSYEKL. The CDR3 is 15 amino acids. Trimming stripped 4 bases from V and 6 bases from J, with 16 bases between. CDR3 loop: CASSLSGGAAQPQHF. The CDR3 region has the DNA TGCGCCAGCAGCCTCTCGGGGGGGGCCGCTCAGCCCCAGCATTTT.

V and J are TRBV20-1 and TRBJ2-2, with D possibly matching TRBD1 (6 bases). V was cut by 3 bases and J by 0 bases, with 11 bases left in between. The germline V gene encodes CDR1 DFQATT and CDR2 SNEGSKA (reference sequence). The CDR3 has 15 amino acids. The CDR3 sequence: CSASGDTTNTGELFF. CDR3 nucleotides: TGCAGTGCTAGTGGGGACACGACGAACACCGGGGAGCTGTTTTTT.

The chain employs TRBV7-3 and TRBJ2-1; possibly TRBD1 or TRBD2 for D (5 bases each). Germline CDR1 SGHTA, CDR2 FQGTGA. CDR3 length equals 18 residues. Between the trimmed V and J ends, which lost 1 base and 3 bases, there was a span of 19 bases. As DNA, the CDR3 is TGTGCCAGCAGCTTAAGGGGCCTCGGAGGAGTTGGCTACAATGAGCAGTTCTTC. Its protein product is CASSLRGLGGVGYNEQFF.